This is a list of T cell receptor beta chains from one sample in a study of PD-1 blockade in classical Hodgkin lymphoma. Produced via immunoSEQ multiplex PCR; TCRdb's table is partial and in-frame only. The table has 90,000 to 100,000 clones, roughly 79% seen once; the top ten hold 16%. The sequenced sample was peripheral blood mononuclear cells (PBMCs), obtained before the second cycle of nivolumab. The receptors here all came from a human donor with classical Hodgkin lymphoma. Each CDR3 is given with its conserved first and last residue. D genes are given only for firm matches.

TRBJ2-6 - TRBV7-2 CASSLPLSGANVLTF TGTGCCAGCAGCTTACCCCTCTCCGGGGCCAACGTCCTGACTTTC
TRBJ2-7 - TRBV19 CASSMSLRGTRTYEQYF TGTGCCAGTAGTATGTCCCTGAGGGGAACCAGGACCTACGAGCAGTACTTC
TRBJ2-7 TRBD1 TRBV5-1 CASNGPDRGTYEQYF TGCGCCAGCAACGGCCCGGACAGGGGAACCTACGAGCAGTACTTC
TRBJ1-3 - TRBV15 CATSRAGSGNTIYF TGTGCCACCAGCAGAGCAGGCAGTGGAAACACCATATATTTT
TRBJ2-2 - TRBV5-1 CASSGVPNTGELFF TGCGCCAGCAGTGGCGTACCGAACACCGGGGAGCTGTTTTTT
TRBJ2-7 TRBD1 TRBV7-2 CASSRRTGTYEQYF TGTGCCAGCAGCCGCAGGACAGGGACCTACGAGCAGTACTTC
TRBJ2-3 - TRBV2 CASSLSGVDTQYF TGTGCCAGCAGCCTATCTGGGGTAGATACGCAGTATTTT
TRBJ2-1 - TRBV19 CASSAGIGQFF TGTGCCAGTAGTGCCGGGATCGGGCAGTTCTTC
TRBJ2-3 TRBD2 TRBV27 CASSLRPGLAGWGADTQYF TGTGCCAGCAGTTTACGCCCGGGACTAGCGGGATGGGGCGCAGATACGCAGTATTTT
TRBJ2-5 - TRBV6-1 CASSEGPGVGQTQYF TGTGCCAGCAGTGAAGGGCCCGGTGTTGGGCAGACCCAGTACTTC
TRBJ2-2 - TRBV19 CASSIVSGTNTGELFF TGTGCCAGTAGTATAGTTTCAGGGACGAACACCGGGGAGCTGTTTTTT
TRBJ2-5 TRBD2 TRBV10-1 CASSETSGRQTQYF TGCGCCAGCAGTGAGACTAGCGGGAGGCAGACCCAGTACTTC